This paragraph covers one T cell receptor beta chain sequence. Its antigen is not identified. These data are taken from a study of PD-1 blockade in classical Hodgkin lymphoma. Overall study context: Patients were dosed intravenously with nivolumab at 3 mg/kg every 2 weeks.

Clones were sequenced by immunoSEQ multiplex PCR, and TCRdb holds only the in-frame ones, with some missing. Of roughly 100,000 clones in the sample, roughly 87% were seen once. The CDR3 is made up of 13 amino acids. Germline lookup yields CDR1 GTSNPN and CDR2 SVGIG (reference sequence). Between the trimmed V and J ends, which lost 7 bases and 11 bases, there was a span of 20 bases. Specified time point: cycle 4 day 1 (C4D1), after 6 weeks of nivolumab. In every patient, relapse followed autologous stem cell transplantation, while exposure to brentuximab vedotin differed. Regarding the study as a whole: A significant rise in TCR diversity was seen by C4D1 for CD4+ cells but not for CD8+ cells. Complete responders had baseline diversity similar to newly diagnosed patients. Diminished baseline TCR diversity has been reported in newly diagnosed patients relative to healthy donors.

This sequence joins TRBV30 and TRBJ1-4; the D gene is possibly TRBD1 (5 bases). The source material was peripheral blood mononuclear cells (PBMCs), sampled before the fourth cycle of nivolumab. The clonotype comes from a human donor with classical Hodgkin lymphoma. The DNA of the CDR3 is TGTGCCTCCTCGTCCGGAGTTGAGGGGAAACTGTTTTTT. Translating gives CASSSGVEGKLFF. Using reference TRBV30 and TRBJ1-4 for the parts outside the CDR3, the full variable domain is SQTIHQWPATLVQPVGSPLSLECTVEGTSNPNLYWYRQAAGRGLQLLFYSVGIGQISSEVPQNLSASRPQDRQFILSSKKLLLSDSGFYLCASSSGVEGKLFFGSGTQLSVL.